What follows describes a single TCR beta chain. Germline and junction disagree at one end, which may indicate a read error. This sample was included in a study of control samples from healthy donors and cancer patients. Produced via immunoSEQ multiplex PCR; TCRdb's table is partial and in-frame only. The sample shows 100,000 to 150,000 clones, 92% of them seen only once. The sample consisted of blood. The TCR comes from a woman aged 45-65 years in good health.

The CDR3 loop reads CSVVGGPGDTIYF. CDR3 in DNA: TGCAGCGTTGTCGGTGGGCCTGGAGACACCATATATTTT. The chain couples TRBV29-1 to TRBJ1-3; D ambiguous. This CDR3 contains 13 residues. Germline CDR1 and CDR2: SQVTM and ANQGSEA.